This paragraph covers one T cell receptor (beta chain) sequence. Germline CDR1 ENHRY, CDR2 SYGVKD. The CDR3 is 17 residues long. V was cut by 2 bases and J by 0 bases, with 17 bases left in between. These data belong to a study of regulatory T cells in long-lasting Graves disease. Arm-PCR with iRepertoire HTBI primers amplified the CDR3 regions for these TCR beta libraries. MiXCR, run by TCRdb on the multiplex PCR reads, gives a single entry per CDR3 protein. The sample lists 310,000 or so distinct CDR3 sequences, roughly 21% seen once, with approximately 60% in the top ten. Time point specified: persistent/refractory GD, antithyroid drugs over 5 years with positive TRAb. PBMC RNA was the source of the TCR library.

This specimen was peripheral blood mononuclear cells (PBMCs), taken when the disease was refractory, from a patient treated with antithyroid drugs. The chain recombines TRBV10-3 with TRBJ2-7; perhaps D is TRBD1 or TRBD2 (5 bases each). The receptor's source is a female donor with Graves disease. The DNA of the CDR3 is TGTGCCATCAGTGAGCGTGGGGCCAAGGGGACCTCCTACGAGCAGTACTTC. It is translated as CAISERGAKGTSYEQYF.